A selection of T cell receptor beta chains follows, all from one sample in a study of post-analysis software for immune sequencing data. TCRdb reprocessed the PCR reads with MiXCR, giving one entry per CDR3 protein. The repertoire holds about 820,000 distinct CDR3 sequences, approximately 50% seen once, with approximately 4.5% in the top ten. Input material: blood. Source of these receptors: a girl between 10 and 17 years old with multiple sclerosis. Each CDR3 is given with its conserved first and last residue. Each record gives: clone size, D gene, V gene, J gene, CDR3 DNA, CDR3 protein. A D gene is named only where the DNA matches it firmly. A clone size is listed for some rows: how often the clone was seen (once, few, many), or a class if it is expanded.

clone_size: -; d_call: -; v_call: TRBV7-6; j_call: TRBJ2-7; cdr3_nt: TGTGCCAGCACCAGAGAACAGGGATCGGCCTACGAGCAGTACTTC; cdr3_aa: CASTREQGSAYEQYF
clone_size: -; d_call: TRBD1; v_call: TRBV5-1; j_call: TRBJ1-2; cdr3_nt: TGCGCCAGCAGCTTGTCGGGGGACAGGGCCCACCGGGGCTACACCTTC; cdr3_aa: CASSLSGDRAHRGYTF
clone_size: many; d_call: -; v_call: TRBV7-9; j_call: TRBJ2-6; cdr3_nt: TGTGCCAGCAGCTTAGACAACGTCCTGACTTTC; cdr3_aa: CASSLDNVLTF
clone_size: few; d_call: TRBD1; v_call: TRBV20-1; j_call: TRBJ1-6; cdr3_nt: TGCAGTGCCAGGACAGGAGGTTCACCCCTCCACTTT; cdr3_aa: CSARTGGSPLHF
clone_size: few; d_call: -; v_call: TRBV5-6; j_call: TRBJ2-7; cdr3_nt: TGTGCCAGCAGTAACAGGGTCGAGCAGTACTTC; cdr3_aa: CASSNRVEQYF
clone_size: few; d_call: -; v_call: TRBV7-2; j_call: TRBJ2-1; cdr3_nt: TGTGCCAGCAGCCCAGTCGAGGAGCAGTTCTTC; cdr3_aa: CASSPVEEQFF
clone_size: -; d_call: TRBD1; v_call: TRBV20-1; j_call: TRBJ2-7; cdr3_nt: TGCAGTGCTTTGGGGGGATTGACAGGGGTGAGCCACGAGCAGTACTTC; cdr3_aa: CSALGGLTGVSHEQYF
clone_size: few; d_call: -; v_call: TRBV20-1; j_call: TRBJ2-1; cdr3_nt: TGCAGTGCTAGAGTGGGAGCTAGTAACAATGAGCAGTTCTTC; cdr3_aa: CSARVGASNNEQFF
clone_size: -; d_call: TRBD1; v_call: TRBV6-1; j_call: TRBJ2-5; cdr3_nt: TGTGCCAGCAGTAGGGACAGGGGGCGCATCTTGGGGGAGACCCAGTACTTC; cdr3_aa: CASSRDRGRILGETQYF
clone_size: -; d_call: TRBD1; v_call: TRBV20-1; j_call: TRBJ2-5; cdr3_nt: TGCAGTGCTAGGGGACAGACCCCGCAAGAGACCCAGTACTTC; cdr3_aa: CSARGQTPQETQYF
clone_size: few; d_call: -; v_call: TRBV5-1; j_call: TRBJ2-3; cdr3_nt: TGCGCCAGCAGCTTGGTCAGGGTTGAACCAGATACGCAGTATTTT; cdr3_aa: CASSLVRVEPDTQYF
clone_size: -; d_call: -; v_call: TRBV20-1; j_call: TRBJ2-7; cdr3_nt: TGCAGTGCTGTCGGCGGCCCAGGCGAGCAGTACTTC; cdr3_aa: CSAVGGPGEQYF
clone_size: -; d_call: -; v_call: TRBV12-3/TRBV12-4; j_call: TRBJ2-3; cdr3_nt: TGTGCCAGCAGTCTCCTCGGACATCCCCCGGATACGCAGTATTTT; cdr3_aa: CASSLLGHPPDTQYF
clone_size: few; d_call: TRBD2; v_call: TRBV5-5; j_call: TRBJ2-1; cdr3_nt: TGTGCCAGCAGCCAGGGACTAGCGGGAGGTATGACCTACAATGAGCAGTTCTTC; cdr3_aa: CASSQGLAGGMTYNEQFF
clone_size: once; d_call: TRBD1; v_call: TRBV6-5; j_call: TRBJ1-6; cdr3_nt: TGTGCCAGCAGTGACAGGGCTGAGTCACCCCTCCACTTT; cdr3_aa: CASSDRAESPLHF
clone_size: -; d_call: TRBD1; v_call: TRBV6-2/TRBV6-3; j_call: TRBJ2-1; cdr3_nt: TGTGCCAGCAGCTATAGACAGGGGGCTCTCGACAATGAGCAGTTCTTC; cdr3_aa: CASSYRQGALDNEQFF
clone_size: few; d_call: TRBD1; v_call: TRBV20-1; j_call: TRBJ2-4; cdr3_nt: TGCAGTGCTAGAAGGGACAGGATAGCCAAAAACATTCAGTACTTC; cdr3_aa: CSARRDRIAKNIQYF